This T cell receptor (beta chain) was captured in a study of OX40 agonist ivuxolimab in advanced cancers. Concerning this clone itself: Its antigen is not identified.

No patient had autoimmune disease or received systemic immunosuppression. Here immunoSEQ multiplex PCR was the method, and the copy in TCRdb shows in-frame clones only, minus some. This table holds about 95,000 clones, approximately 92% found once. Findings and caveats of the study: With doses of 0.1 to 3.0 mg/kg, CD4+ and CD8+ blood T cells had undergone clonal expansion by week 6. Mean expanded clone counts were higher in CD8+ than CD4+ T cells.

Trimming stripped 5 bases from V and 1 base from J, with 9 bases between. The CDR3 loop spans 13 amino acids. CDR1 and CDR2 from the germline V gene are GTSNPN and SVGIG (reference sequence). The chain combines TRBV30 with TRBJ2-1; D may correspond to TRBD1 or TRBD2 (6 bases each). The sample was CD4+ or CD8+ T cells sorted from blood, taken in a trial of the OX40 agonist ivuxolimab. This sequence was found in an adult with an advanced solid tumor such as melanoma, head and neck, liver or kidney cancer. CDR3 protein: CAWGGQSYNEQFF. In DNA form, the CDR3 reads TGTGCCTGGGGGGGGCAGTCCTACAATGAGCAGTTCTTC.